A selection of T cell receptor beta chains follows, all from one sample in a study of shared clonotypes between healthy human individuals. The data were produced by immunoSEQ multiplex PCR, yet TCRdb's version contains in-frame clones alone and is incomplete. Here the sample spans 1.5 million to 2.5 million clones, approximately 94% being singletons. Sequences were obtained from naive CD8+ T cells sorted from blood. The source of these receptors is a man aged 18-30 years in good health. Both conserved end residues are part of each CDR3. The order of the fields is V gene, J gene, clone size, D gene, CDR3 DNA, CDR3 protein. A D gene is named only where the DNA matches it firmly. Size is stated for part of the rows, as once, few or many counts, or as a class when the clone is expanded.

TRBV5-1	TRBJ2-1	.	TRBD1	TGCGCCAGCAGCATGACAGGGACCTACAATGAGCAGTTCTTC	CASSMTGTYNEQFF
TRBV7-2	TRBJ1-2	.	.	TGTGCCAGCAGCGAGTTCGACGGCGATTATAACTATGGCTACACCTTC	CASSEFDGDYNYGYTF
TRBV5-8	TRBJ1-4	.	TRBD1	TGTGCCAGCAGCTTAGGCCCGGGACAGATAAATGAAAAACTGTTTTTT	CASSLGPGQINEKLFF
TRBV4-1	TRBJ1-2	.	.	TGCGCCAGCAGCCTCACCGCGGCCGTGGGAGGCTACACCTTC	CASSLTAAVGGYTF
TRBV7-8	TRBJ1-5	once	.	TGTGCCAGCAGCTCGCTTGGGACGGGATCCCTTCTCAGCAATCAGCCCCAGCATTTT	CASSSLGTGSLLSNQPQHF
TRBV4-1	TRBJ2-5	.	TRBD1	TGCGCCAGCAGCTACCGACAGGGCCACCAAGAGACCCAGTACTTC	CASSYRQGHQETQYF
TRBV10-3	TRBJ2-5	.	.	TGTGCCATCAGTGAGACAGGACAACAAGAGACCCAGTACTTC	CAISETGQQETQYF
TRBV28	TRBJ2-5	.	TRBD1	TGTGCCAGCACCCCTCCGGGACAGGGAGAGGAGACCCAGTACTTC	CASTPPGQGEETQYF
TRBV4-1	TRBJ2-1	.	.	TGCGCCAGCAGCCTAGATGCGGAAGCGGGTGAGCAGTTCTTC	CASSLDAEAGEQFF
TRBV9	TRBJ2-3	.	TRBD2	TGTGCCAGCAGCACCCCCCAAGGACTAGCAATAGATACGCAGTATTTT	CASSTPQGLAIDTQYF
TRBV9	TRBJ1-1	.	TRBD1	TGTGCCAGCAGCACCCGACAGGGAAACACTGAAGCTTTCTTT	CASSTRQGNTEAFF
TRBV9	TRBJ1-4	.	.	TGTGCCAGCAGCGTAGTCAATCGGAGGAGCGGGTTTGAAAAACTGTTTTTT	CASSVVNRRSGFEKLFF
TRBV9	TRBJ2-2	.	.	TGTGCCAGCAGCGTCAAAGTCGCCGGGGAGCTGTTTTTT	CASSVKVAGELFF
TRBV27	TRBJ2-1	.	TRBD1	TGTGCCAGCAGCCTCCGGGACAGGTACAATGAGCAGTTCTTC	CASSLRDRYNEQFF
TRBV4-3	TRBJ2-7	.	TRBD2	TGCGCCAGCAGCCAAGGGGGGGAGGGATCCTACGAGCAGTACTTC	CASSQGGEGSYEQYF
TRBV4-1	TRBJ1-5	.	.	TGCGCCAGCAGCCAAGAGAGTTCTCAGCCCCAGCATTTT	CASSQESSQPQHF
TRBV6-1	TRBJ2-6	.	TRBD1	TGTGCCAGCAGTGAAGGGGACAGGGTATACTCTGGGGCCAACGTCCTGACTTTC	CASSEGDRVYSGANVLTF
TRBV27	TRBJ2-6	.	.	TGTGCCAGCAGTCCGCACGGGGCCAACGTCCTGACTTTC	CASSPHGANVLTF
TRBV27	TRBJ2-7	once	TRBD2	TGTGCCAGCAGTTCGACTAGCGGGAGTCCCTACGAGCAGTACTTC	CASSSTSGSPYEQYF
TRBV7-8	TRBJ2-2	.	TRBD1	TGTGCCAGCAGCTTTCCCGGGACAGGGAACACCGGGGAGCTGTTTTTT	CASSFPGTGNTGELFF
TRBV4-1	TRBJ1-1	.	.	TGCGCCAGCAGCCCCCCAAGGGCAGGGAATAAAGCTTTCTTT	CASSPPRAGNKAFF
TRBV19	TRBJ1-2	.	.	TGTGCCACCGTCGAGCGGACAGCGACTAACTATGGCTACACCTTC	CATVERTATNYGYTF
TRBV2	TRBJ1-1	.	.	TGTGCCAGCAGTCATGACAGCAAAGACATGAACACTGAAGCTTTCTTT	CASSHDSKDMNTEAFF
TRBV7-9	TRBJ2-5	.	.	TGTGCCAGCAGCTTCCGCCCGGACAGAAACGAAGAGACCCAGTACTTC	CASSFRPDRNEETQYF
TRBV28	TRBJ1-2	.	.	TGTGCCAGCAGTAGGGGACGGATACCTAGCTATGGCTACACCTTC	CASSRGRIPSYGYTF
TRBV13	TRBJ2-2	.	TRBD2	TGTGCCAGCAGCTCGACGGGAGGTGGGACCGGGGAGCTGTTTTTT	CASSSTGGGTGELFF
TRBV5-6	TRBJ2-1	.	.	TGTGCCAGCAGCTTTAAGGGGGTACCCTCCTACAATGAGCAGTTCTTC	CASSFKGVPSYNEQFF
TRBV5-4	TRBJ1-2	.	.	TGTGCCAGCAGCTTGCGGGTCGGGGACTATGGCTACACCTTC	CASSLRVGDYGYTF
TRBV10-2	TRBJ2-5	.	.	TGCGCCAGCAGTGAGTATCGAGTCCCAATCGGGGTTGGAGAGACCCAGTACTTC	CASSEYRVPIGVGETQYF
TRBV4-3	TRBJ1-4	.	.	TGCGCCAGCAGCCAAGAGGGTGACGTGGTTTGGGAAAAACTGTTTTTT	CASSQEGDVVWEKLFF
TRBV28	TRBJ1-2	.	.	TGTGCCAGCAGTACCCGGAGTTCAGGGTATGGCTACACCTTC	CASSTRSSGYGYTF
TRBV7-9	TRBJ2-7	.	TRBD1	TGTGCCAGCAGCGCGAGGACAGGGTTTCACGAGCAGTACTTC	CASSARTGFHEQYF
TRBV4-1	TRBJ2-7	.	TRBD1	TGCGCCAGCAGCCAAGATCCGGGACAGTCCTACGAGCAGTACTTC	CASSQDPGQSYEQYF
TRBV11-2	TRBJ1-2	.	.	TGTGCCAGCAGCCCGGAAATGCACTCTTTCTATGGCTACACCTTC	CASSPEMHSFYGYTF
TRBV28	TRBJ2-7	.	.	TGTGCCAGCAGTCCCCGACAGTACTACGAGCAGTACTTC	CASSPRQYYEQYF
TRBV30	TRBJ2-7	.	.	TGTGCCTGGAGTGTGGGTCGGGCGGGGCCCTACGAGCAGTACTTC	CAWSVGRAGPYEQYF
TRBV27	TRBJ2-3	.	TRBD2	TGTGCCAGCAGCAGTAGCGGGGATACGCAGTATTTT	CASSSSGDTQYF
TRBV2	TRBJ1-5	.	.	TGTGCCAGCAGTGCGTTAACCGGGACACCTGATCAGCCCCAGCATTTT	CASSALTGTPDQPQHF
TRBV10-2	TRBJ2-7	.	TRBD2	TGCGCCAGCAGTGAGCCTGGCGGGGGGGCGGGCGAGCAGTACTTC	CASSEPGGGAGEQYF
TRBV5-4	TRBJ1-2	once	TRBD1	TGTGCCAGCAGCTTGGAACAGGGGGCAGGCTACACCTTC	CASSLEQGAGYTF
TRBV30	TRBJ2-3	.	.	TGTGCCTGGAGTGTGCAGGCAAGCACAGATACGCAGTATTTT	CAWSVQASTDTQYF
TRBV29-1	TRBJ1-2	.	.	TGCAGCGTTCCTCTGGGGGGCTTGGGCTATGGCTACACCTTC	CSVPLGGLGYGYTF